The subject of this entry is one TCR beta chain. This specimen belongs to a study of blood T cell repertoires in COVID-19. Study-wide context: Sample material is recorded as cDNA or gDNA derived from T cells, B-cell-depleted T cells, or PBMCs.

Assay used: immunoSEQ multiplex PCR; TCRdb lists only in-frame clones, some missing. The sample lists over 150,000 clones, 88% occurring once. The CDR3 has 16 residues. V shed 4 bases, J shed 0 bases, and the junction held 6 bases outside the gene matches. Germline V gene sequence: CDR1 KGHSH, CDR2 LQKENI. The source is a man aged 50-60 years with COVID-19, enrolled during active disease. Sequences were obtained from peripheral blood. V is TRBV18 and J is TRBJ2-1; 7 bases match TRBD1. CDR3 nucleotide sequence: TGTGCCAGCTCACAAACATGGGACAGCTCCTACAATGAGCAGTTCTTC. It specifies CASSQTWDSSYNEQFF.